The T cell receptor beta chain described here comes from a study of shared clonotypes between healthy human individuals. The CDR3 has 14 residues. V lost 7 bases, J lost 0 bases, and 10 bases lay in between. Germline-derived CDR1 and CDR2 are LNHDA and SQIVND (reference sequence). Whole-study results and caveats: Sharing across a few donors was seen in 4.5% to 6.5% of naive CD4 clonotypes.

Here immunoSEQ multiplex PCR was the method, and the copy in TCRdb shows in-frame clones only, minus some. Among 2 million to 2.5 million clones, approximately 94% were seen once, and the ten largest hold over 0.1%. Turning to this clone: Its antigen is undetermined.

The gene calls are TRBV19 and TRBJ2-1; maybe TRBD2 (6 bases). The sequence was obtained from a man between 18 and 35 years old in good health. The specimen was naive CD4+ T cells sorted from blood. Described subset: CD45RA+ positively selected. The CDR3 here is CASNSGGSYNEQFF. The CDR3 DNA reads TGTGCCAGTAATTCCGGGGGCTCCTACAATGAGCAGTTCTTC. The full variable domain, with the rest looked up from reference TRBV19 and TRBJ2-1, is DGGITQSPKYLFRKEGQNVTLSCEQNLNHDAMYWYRQDPGQGLRLIYYSQIVNDFQKGDIAEGYSVSREKKESFPLTVTSAQKNPTAFYLCASNSGGSYNEQFFGPGTRLTVL.